This T cell receptor (beta chain) came from a study of blood T cells in healthy people across ages. Regarding this clonotype: The antigen is not known. One end of the junction varies from germline; a read error may be responsible.

The total RNA that was extracted per sample amounted to at least 5.5 micrograms. Looked up from germline, CDR1 is SGHTA and CDR2 is FQGNSA. This CDR3 contains 15 residues. Study outcomes and limitations: Reliance upon unsorted PBMCs precluded definitive naive versus antigen-experienced comparison.

Sample-barcoded 5' priming and a J-beta primer mix drove a second PCR of about 6 to 12 cycles. TCRdb itself ran the 5' RACE reads through MiXCR, one entry per CDR3 protein. Of approximately 1,000,000 distinct CDR3 sequences in the sample, 35% to 40% were seen once. The rearrangement joins TRBV7-2 to TRBJ1-2; a possible D gene is TRBD1 (5 bases). Input material: blood. The TCR was taken from a man aged 18-30 years in good health. The CDR3 sequence is CDSSRTGTANYGYTF. DNA of the CDR3: TGTGACAGCAGCCGGACCGGGACTGCTAACTATGGCTACACCTTC.